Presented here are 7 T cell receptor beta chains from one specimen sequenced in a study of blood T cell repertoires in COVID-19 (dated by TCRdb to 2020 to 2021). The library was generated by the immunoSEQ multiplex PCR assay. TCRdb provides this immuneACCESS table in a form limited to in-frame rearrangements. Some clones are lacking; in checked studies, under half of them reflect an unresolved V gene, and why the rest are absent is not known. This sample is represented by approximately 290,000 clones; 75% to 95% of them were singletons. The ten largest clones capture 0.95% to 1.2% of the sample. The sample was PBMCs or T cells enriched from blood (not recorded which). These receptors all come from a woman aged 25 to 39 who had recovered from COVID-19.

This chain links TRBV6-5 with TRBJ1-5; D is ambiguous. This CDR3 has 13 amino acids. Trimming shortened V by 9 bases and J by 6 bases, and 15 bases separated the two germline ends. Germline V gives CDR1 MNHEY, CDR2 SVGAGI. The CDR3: CASSQTVGQPQHF. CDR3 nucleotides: TGTGCCAGTTCACAGACGGTCGGTCAGCCCCAGCATTTT.

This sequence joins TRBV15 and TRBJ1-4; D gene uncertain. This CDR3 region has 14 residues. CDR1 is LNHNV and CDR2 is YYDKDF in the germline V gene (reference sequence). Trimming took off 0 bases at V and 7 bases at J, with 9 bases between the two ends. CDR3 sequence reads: CATSRDGLGEKLFF. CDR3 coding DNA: TGTGCCACCAGCAGAGACGGACTGGGTGAAAAACTGTTTTTT.

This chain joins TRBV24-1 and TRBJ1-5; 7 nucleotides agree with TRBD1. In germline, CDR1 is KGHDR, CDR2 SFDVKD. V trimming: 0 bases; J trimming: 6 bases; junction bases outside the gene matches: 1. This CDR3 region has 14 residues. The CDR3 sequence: CATSDLDRAQPQHF. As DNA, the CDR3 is TGTGCCACCAGTGATTTGGACAGGGCTCAGCCCCAGCATTTT.

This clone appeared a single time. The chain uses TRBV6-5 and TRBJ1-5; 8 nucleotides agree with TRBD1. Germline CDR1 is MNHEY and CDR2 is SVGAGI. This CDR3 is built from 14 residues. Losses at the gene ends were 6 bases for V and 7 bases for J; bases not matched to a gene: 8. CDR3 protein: CASSLDRGDQPQHF. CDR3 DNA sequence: TGTGCCAGCAGCCTAGACAGGGGCGACCAGCCCCAGCATTTT.

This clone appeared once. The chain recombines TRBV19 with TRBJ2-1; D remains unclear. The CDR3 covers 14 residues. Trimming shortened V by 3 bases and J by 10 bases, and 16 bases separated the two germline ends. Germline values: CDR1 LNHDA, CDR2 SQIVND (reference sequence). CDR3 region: CASSISLLLAEQFF. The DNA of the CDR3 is TGTGCCAGTAGTATCTCCCTCCTACTTGCGGAGCAGTTCTTC.

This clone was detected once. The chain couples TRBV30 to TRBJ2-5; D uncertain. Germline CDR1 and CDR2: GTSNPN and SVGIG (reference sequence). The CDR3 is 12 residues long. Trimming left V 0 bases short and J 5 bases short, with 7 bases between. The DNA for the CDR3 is TGTGCCTGGAGTGTAGTGAGCGAGACCCAGTACTTC. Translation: CAWSVVSETQYF.

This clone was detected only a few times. The CDR3 DNA sequence: TGTGCCAGCTCACCAAAACCCGGGGATCGCTACGAGCAGTACTTC. Translated: CASSPKPGDRYEQYF. The V and J genes are TRBV18 and TRBJ2-7; D might be TRBD2 (5 bases). CDR1 is KGHSH and CDR2 is LQKENI in the germline V gene. There are 15 residues in the CDR3. Between the trimmed V and J ends, which lost 2 bases and 3 bases, there was a span of 14 bases.